A single sample is the source of the 25 T cell receptor beta chains below, sequenced in a study of T cells after yellow fever vaccination (dated by TCRdb to between 2017 and 2020). Preparation of the library involved 5' RACE. For sequencing, an Illumina NovaSeq 6000 was employed. TCRdb handled the public reads itself, with Q25 trimming in fastp and clone calling in MiXCR, and kept productive beta chains. CDR3 protein sequences are deduplicated, and each keeps its most common genes and DNA. Across this sample there are about 310,000 distinct CDR3 sequences, with less than 4.5% seen only once. The ten most abundant clones make up 20% to 25% of the sample. In light of the paper, this sample's treatment or condition label describes: live attenuated yellow fever vaccine strain. Sequencing used PBMCs, obtained on the day of the yellow fever booster vaccination. All receptors derive from a man aged 18-30 years who received the YFV17D yellow fever vaccine.

This clonotype has more than one count but fewer than ten. The chain recombines TRBV28 with TRBJ2-5, with D tentatively TRBD1 (5 bases). CDR1 and CDR2 from the germline V gene are MDHEN and SYDVKM. V lost 5 bases, J lost 3 bases, and 10 bases lay in between. This CDR3 has 13 residues. CDR3 sequence (DNA): TGTGCCAGCAGTCGACAGTATGAAGAGACCCAGTACTTC. Amino acids: CASSRQYEETQYF.

This clonotype has more than one count but fewer than ten. The chain is built from TRBV7-9 and TRBJ1-2; TRBD1 matches 8 bases. The CDR3 runs 15 residues. V gave up 5 bases and J gave up 4 bases; unmatched junction bases: 9. The germline V gene encodes CDR1 SEHNR and CDR2 FQNEAQ (reference sequence). The CDR3 DNA follows: TGTGCCAGCAGCCCTACAGGGGGGCCTTTCTATGGCTACACCTTC. Amino acids: CASSPTGGPFYGYTF.

This chain links TRBV5-4 with TRBJ1-1; 8 bases are shared with TRBD1. Trimming at V came to 4 bases and at J to 4 bases, leaving 6 bases not matched to a gene. Germline V gene data show CDR1 as SGHNT and CDR2 as YYREEE (reference sequence). This CDR3 has 14 residues. CDR3 DNA: TGTGCCAGCAGCGCAGGGGGCGGTGGCACTGAAGCTTTCTTT. This translates into CASSAGGGGTEAFF.

The CDR3 loop is CASSFPAELPGELFF. In nucleotides, the CDR3 is TGTGCCAGCAGTTTCCCCGCTGAGCTTCCCGGGGAGCTGTTTTTT. This chain links TRBV28 with TRBJ2-2; no clear D. V lost 3 bases to trimming and J lost 6 bases, with 14 bases between them. The CDR3 sequence is 15 residues long. The V gene's germline CDR1 is MDHEN and CDR2 SYDVKM.

This clonotype was found many times. The rearrangement links TRBV7-9 to TRBJ1-1, with D uncertain. There are 12 residues in the CDR3. V was pared by 1 base and J by 12 bases, with 12 bases between. The germline V gene encodes CDR1 SEHNR and CDR2 FQNEAQ (reference sequence). CDR3 DNA sequence: TGTGCCAGCAGCTTAGTTACTGGGCCTACTTTCTTT. Residues: CASSLVTGPTFF.

This clonotype was observed many times. This chain joins TRBV4-1 and TRBJ1-5; D not resolved. The V gene's germline CDR1 is MGHRA and CDR2 YSYEKL. V lost 5 bases to trimming and J lost 7 bases, with 12 bases between them. This CDR3 is 13 amino acids long. As DNA, the CDR3 is TGCGCCAGCAGCGTCTGGCTAGAACAGCCCCAGCATTTT. It yields the protein CASSVWLEQPQHF.

This clonotype was counted ten times or more. The V and J genes are TRBV7-9 and TRBJ1-5; no firm D call. This CDR3 contains 15 residues. Deletions cut 2 bases from V and 1 base from J, with 9 bases between. Germline CDR1 is SEHNR and CDR2 is FQNEAQ (reference sequence). This CDR3 is CASSLSAQSNQPQHF. The CDR3 coding sequence is TGTGCCAGCAGCTTATCGGCCCAAAGCAATCAGCCCCAGCATTTT.

This clonotype was observed many times. The chain couples TRBV5-4 to TRBJ2-2, with D tentatively TRBD1 or TRBD2 (6 bases each). This CDR3 has 15 amino acids. Germline values: CDR1 SGHNT, CDR2 YYREEE (reference sequence). V lost 4 bases and J lost 5, with 15 bases in between. This CDR3 is CASSHREGGTGELFF. The CDR3 nucleotides read TGTGCCAGCAGCCACCGAGAGGGGGGAACCGGGGAGCTGTTTTTT.

This clonotype was seen at least ten times. The rearrangement joins TRBV29-1 to TRBJ1-1; TRBD1 aligns across 11 bases. This CDR3 is 13 amino acids long. V lost 3 bases, J lost 6 bases, and 3 bases stayed unmatched. In germline, CDR1 is SQVTM, CDR2 ANQGSEA. The CDR3, as DNA: TGCAGCGTTGACGGGACAGGGGGATCTGAAGCTTTCTTT. The encoded protein is CSVDGTGGSEAFF. The whole variable domain, remainder taken from reference TRBV29-1 and TRBJ1-1, is SAVISQKPSRDICQRGTSLTIQCQVDSQVTMMFWYRQQPGQSLTLIATANQGSEATYESGFVIDKFPISRPNLTFSTLTVSNMSPEDSSIYLCSVDGTGGSEAFFGQGTRLTVV.

There are many counts of this clonotype. This sequence joins TRBV5-1 and TRBJ2-2; no clear D gene. Trimming removed 1 base at V and 4 bases at J, with 11 bases between. The germline gives CDR1 SGHRS, CDR2 YFSETQ. The length of the CDR3 is 15 residues. CDR3 loop: CASSLPAIATGELFF. In nucleotides, the CDR3 is TGCGCCAGCAGCTTGCCAGCGATTGCCACCGGGGAGCTGTTTTTT.

This clonotype occurred many times. The rearrangement joins TRBV29-1 to TRBJ1-1; D remains unclear. Trimming pared 1 base from V and 1 base from J, leaving 10 bases between. The CDR3 length is 14 residues. Germline V gene sequence: CDR1 SQVTM, CDR2 ANQGSEA. The CDR3 spells CSVEVAVKNTEAFF. CDR3 in DNA: TGCAGCGTTGAAGTGGCGGTGAAGAACACTGAAGCTTTCTTT.

The V call is TRBV20-1, the J call TRBJ1-5; possibly TRBD1 for D (5 bases). The V gene lost 6 bases and the J gene lost 6 bases, with 15 bases spanning the gap. The CDR3 runs 13 residues. Germline V CDR1 and CDR2: DFQATT, SNEGSKA (reference sequence). This CDR3 reads CSATGTLGQPQHF. The DNA for the CDR3 is TGCAGTGCGACCGGGACCCTGGGTCAGCCCCAGCATTTT.

This clonotype was recorded many times. This rearrangement joins TRBV5-1 to TRBJ2-5, with D uncertain. Trimming took 4 bases from V and 3 from J, leaving 4 bases between them. The CDR3 covers 11 residues. CDR1 and CDR2 from the germline V gene are SGHRS and YFSETQ. The CDR3 is CASSGEETQYF. In DNA, the CDR3 is TGCGCCAGCAGCGGGGAAGAGACCCAGTACTTC.

This clonotype was seen repeatedly, ten times or more. The genes are TRBV11-2 and TRBJ2-7; D not resolved. Trimming pared 1 base from V and 5 bases from J, leaving 9 bases between. The CDR3 is made up of 13 amino acids. The germline CDR1 and CDR2 sequences are SGHAT and FQNNGV. CDR3 region: CASSLGLDNEQYV. The CDR3 DNA sequence: TGTGCCAGCAGCTTAGGCCTTGATAACGAGCAGTACGTC.

V gene TRBV12-3 or TRBV12-4 combines with J gene TRBJ1-3, with 7 nucleotides matching TRBD1. The CDR3 consists of 15 residues. V dropped 5 bases and J dropped 4; count of bases not matched to a gene: 8. The CDR3 loop is CASSPDRVTGNTIYF. The CDR3 DNA is TGTGCCAGCAGTCCCGACAGGGTTACGGGAAACACCATATATTTT.

The sample holds many counts of this clonotype. The chain is built from TRBV24-1 and TRBJ2-2, with D perhaps TRBD1 (6 bases). The V gene lost 1 base and the J gene lost 4 bases, with 9 bases spanning the gap. This CDR3 contains 15 residues. CDR1 and CDR2 from the germline V gene are KGHDR and SFDVKD. The DNA for the CDR3 is TGTGCCACCAGTGATTTTCAGGGGAGCACCGGGGAGCTGTTTTTT. Its translation: CATSDFQGSTGELFF.

The gene calls are TRBV11-2 and TRBJ1-2; TRBD1 is a possible D gene (5 bases). The CDR3 has 13 residues. Per the germline V gene, CDR1 is SGHAT and CDR2 is FQNNGV. V was pared by 5 bases and J by 5 bases, with 12 bases between. This chain's CDR3 is CASSRYGGYGYTF. The CDR3 coding sequence is TGTGCCAGCAGCCGCTACGGGGGTTATGGCTACACCTTC. Full variable domain (remainder filled in from reference TRBV11-2 and TRBJ1-2): EAGVAQSPRYKIIEKRQSVAFWCNPISGHATLYWYQQILGQGPKLLIQFQNNGVVDDSQLPKDRFSAERLKGVDSTLKIQPAKLEDSAVYLCASSRYGGYGYTFGSGTRLTVV.

This clonotype was counted at least ten times. CDR3 in amino acids: CSALDPGSKGTDTQYF. In DNA, the CDR3 is TGCAGTGCTCTAGACCCCGGAAGCAAAGGCACAGATACGCAGTATTTT. The chain links TRBV20-1 to TRBJ2-3; D remains unclear. Germline V gene lookup returns CDR1 DFQATT and CDR2 SNEGSKA (reference sequence). This CDR3 spans 16 amino acids. V lost 5 bases and J 1 base, leaving 19 bases between the germline ends.

CDR3 loop: CASSYPLDSDNQPQHF. The CDR3 bases are TGTGCCAGCAGCTACCCGCTAGACAGCGACAATCAGCCCCAGCATTTT. This sequence joins TRBV14 and TRBJ1-5; D might be TRBD1 (5 bases). The CDR3 sequence is 16 residues long. The V end was cut by 5 bases, the J end by 3 bases, with 17 bases between. Per germline, CDR1 SGHDN and CDR2 FVKESK.

J is TRBJ2-3 and V is TRBV4-3, with D unresolved. Germline V lookup: CDR1 LGHNA, CDR2 YSLEER. The CDR3 has 16 amino acids. Deletions cut 2 bases from V and 4 bases from J, with 16 bases between. The CDR3 protein is CASSQSRLLDADTQYF. CDR3 sequence (DNA): TGCGCCAGCAGCCAAAGCAGACTGTTGGATGCAGATACGCAGTATTTT.

This clonotype was counted many times. The chain employs TRBV7-9 and TRBJ2-3; 7 nucleotides align to TRBD1. Germline-derived CDR1 and CDR2 are SEHNR and FQNEAQ (reference sequence). The CDR3 contains 15 residues. V trimming: 3 bases; J trimming: 2 bases; junction bases outside the gene matches: 5. CDR3 nucleotide sequence: TGTGCCAGCAGCTTTGGGACAGACCCCACAGATACGCAGTATTTT. Protein sequence: CASSFGTDPTDTQYF.

This clonotype was picked up many times. The rearrangement joins TRBV18 to TRBJ1-2; maybe TRBD1 (6 bases). The V gene's germline CDR1 is KGHSH and CDR2 LQKENI. Trimming stripped 9 bases from V and 5 bases from J, with 13 bases between. The CDR3 contains 12 residues. CDR3 bases: TGTGCCAGAGGACAGAAGGCTTATGGCTACACCTTC. Translation: CARGQKAYGYTF. Using reference TRBV18 and TRBJ1-2 for the parts outside the CDR3, the full variable domain is NAGVMQNPRHLVRRRGQEARLRCSPMKGHSHVYWYRQLPEEGLKFMVYLQKENIIDESGMPKERFSAEFPKEGPSILRIQQVVRGDSAAYFCARGQKAYGYTFGSGTRLTVV.

The CDR3 region is CSASWAQFFNSPLHF. CDR3 coding DNA: TGCAGTGCTAGTTGGGCCCAGTTTTTTAATTCACCCCTCCACTTT. The V gene is TRBV20-1, the J gene TRBJ1-6; D is ambiguous. The CDR3 runs to 15 residues. Trimming took 3 bases from V and 6 from J, leaving 15 bases between them. CDR1 and CDR2 from the germline V gene are DFQATT and SNEGSKA (reference sequence).

At least ten counts were recorded for this clonotype. This sequence joins TRBV7-3 and TRBJ1-5, with TRBD1 matching 8 bases. This CDR3 comprises 16 residues. Germline CDR1 is SGHTA and CDR2 is FQGTGA. Trimming removed 2 bases from V and 7 bases from J; junction bases left unmatched: 10. The CDR3 sequence: CASSLADREEVQPQHF. CDR3 nucleotides: TGTGCCAGCAGCTTAGCGGACAGGGAGGAAGTCCAGCCCCAGCATTTT. The complete variable domain, with remaining parts taken from reference TRBV7-3 and TRBJ1-5, reads GAGVSQTPSNKVTEKGKYVELRCDPISGHTALYWYRQSLGQGPEFLIYFQGTGAADDSGLPNDRFFAVRPEGSVSTLKIQRTERGDSAVYLCASSLADREEVQPQHFGDGTRLSIL.

This chain connects TRBV6-1 to TRBJ1-2; D is ambiguous. This CDR3 has 12 residues. Germline V gene sequence: CDR1 MNHNS, CDR2 SASEGT. V lost 2 bases to trimming and J lost 7 bases, with 8 bases between them. The CDR3 loop reads CASSERFSGYTF. The CDR3 bases are TGTGCCAGCAGTGAAAGGTTCTCTGGCTACACCTTC.